This TCR beta chain was sequenced for a study of T cells in Graves' hyperthyroidism and ophthalmopathy. Findings and caveats of the study: Separating ophthalmopathy from stable hyperthyroidism was achieved by a 13 V-J model. Most clonotypes that expanded in the thyroid above 0.001 also showed up in blood.

CDR1 SGHDT and CDR2 YYEEEE come from the germline V gene. The length of the CDR3 is 16 residues. With V trimmed by 2 bases and J by 5 bases, 10 bases remained unmatched. The investigators amplified TCR beta CDR3 regions from RNA transcripts. Primed by the HTBI set, a first-round RT-PCR was run on the TCR CDR3. TCRdb independently ran MiXCR on the multiplex PCR reads; one entry per CDR3 protein. Among about 290,000 distinct CDR3 sequences listed, nearly 15% were seen once. This clonotype was observed a handful of times. As yet, its antigen is unknown. Based on clinical symptoms, serum thyroxine and TRAb, thyroid ultrasound and orbital computed tomography, diagnoses were reached. This sample holds PBMCs from 10 ml fresh peripheral blood.

Sequenced material: blood. The sequence derives from a woman in her forties or fifties with Graves' hyperthyroidism that later progressed to Graves' ophthalmopathy. The chain carries TRBV5-6 and TRBJ2-5, with 9 bases aligning to TRBD1. Here the CDR3 DNA reads TGTGCCAGCAGCTTCTTGGGACAGGGAGGGACGGAGACCCAGTACTTC. Its protein product is CASSFLGQGGTETQYF.